The T cell receptor beta chain under discussion was sequenced for a study of radiation and T cells in renal cell carcinoma (dated by TCRdb to the early 2020s). Looking at the study overall: In total, about 53 samples, comprising roughly 25 tumors and around 27 peripheral blood samples, were subjected to TCR beta sequencing. In the 45 to 65 samples combined, 4,016,671 unique CDR3 nucleotide sequences were found, encoding about 2,700,000 unique CDR3 amino acid sequences. The last blood draw occurred 4 weeks after radiation, at the same time as nephrectomy. Study-wide conclusions, independent of this receptor: Because pretreatment tumor biopsies were not available, the study could not determine whether clonotypes were already present within the tumor at baseline. Top tumor clonotypes rose in blood from baseline to 2 weeks post-radiation, then contracted by 4 weeks, suggesting transient expansion of tumor-resident clones. Tracking of blood repertoire dynamics stopped at approximately four weeks after treatment, with no follow-up past that point. The single-armed trial design could not address effects of radiation dose or scheduling on the TCR repertoire.

Sample time point, as interpreted from the label and publication: blood 4 weeks post-SBRT, at nephrectomy. In light of the paper, this sample's treatment or condition label describes: 15 Gy SBRT to primary tumor, nephrectomy 4 weeks later. Samples came from a clinical trial, in which primary renal cell carcinomas received 15 Gy stereotactic body radiation therapy followed by nephrectomy 4 weeks later. To follow tumor-enriched clonotypes, peripheral blood was collected serially from radiation-treated patients at baseline and again at 2 weeks and 4 weeks after SBRT. Renal cell carcinoma with clear cell pathology was present in all patients. The QIAamp DNA Blood Mini Kit (Qiagen) was used to prepare genomic DNA for TCR sequencing. The analyses included just those samples that passed every quality control check. Following the manufacturer's recommendations, the immunoSEQ kit was used to generate TCR beta libraries from genomic DNA. Library preparation used a first multiplex PCR with proprietary primers, then a second PCR adding unique barcodes, with bead cleanups after each round. Each sample batch included a kit-provided positive control reaction and a negative control reaction. The final libraries underwent checking on an Agilent 4200 TapeStation D1000 ScreenTape, volumetric pooling, and quantification by qPCR. An Illumina NextSeq500 fitted with a MidOutput 150-cycle cartridge performed the sequencing, running 156 Read1 cycles and 15 Index1 cycles with the kit's custom primers. The pooled library was loaded at around 1 pM with approximately 20% PhiX control spiked in. Processing in the source paper ran as follows. Vendor-processed data were analyzed in R, with a clonotype defined as all T cells sharing the same CDR3 nucleotide sequence. In the clone abundance analyses, frequencies in each sample were normalized to that sample's 10,000 most abundant clones. Public T cell clones, which averaged fewer than five per sample, were excluded before analysis. Tumor-enriched clonotypes and baseline blood-enriched clonotypes were defined as those with an abundance difference of at least 32-fold between compartments. A beta-binomial differential abundance model was applied to find clonotypes that expanded or contracted between blood time points. Tumor-blood repertoire similarity was measured with the Baroni-Urbani and Buser coefficient, and group comparisons used two-tailed Wilcoxon tests in R. As stored in TCRdb, this immuneACCESS dataset retains in-frame rearrangements with V and J assigned. A fraction of the clones does not appear; measured against another copy, unresolved V genes explain less than half of the discrepancy, and the remainder lacks a known reason. V and J calls and clone size are given by that table; D and trimming were obtained from the DNA. In this sample the table shows about 83,000 clones, approximately 87% of which occur a single time. The ten biggest clones cover 2.4% of the sample.

About this clone: The clone's antigen remains unknown. Base qualities are not provided; no much larger clone lies one nucleotide away.

The CDR3, cysteine through phenylalanine, is 13 amino acids long. Only the CDR3 region is kept as DNA, spanning 39 bases read in frame from base 1. In the germline V gene (reference sequence), CDR1 corresponds to MNHNY and CDR2 to SVGAGI. V is reduced by 6 bases and J by 10 bases, leaving a spacing of 13 bases between them. The sequence came from a woman aged 55-75 years with renal cell carcinoma. Specimen: blood, collected from a patient whose treatment included radiotherapy and nephrectomy. The chain employs TRBV6-6 and TRBJ1-6, with the D gene not confidently named. The DNA reads as follows: TGTGCCAGCAGCGGGAGGTTGGAATCACCCCTCCACTTT. It translates as CASSGRLESPLHF.